The TCR beta chain described here comes from a study of cytomegalovirus exposure and HLA in healthy donors. Both 60 Vbeta primers and 13 Jbeta primers went into the PCR. The data were produced by immunoSEQ multiplex PCR, yet TCRdb's version contains in-frame clones alone and is incomplete. The profile shows 86,000 or so clones, about 76% of them singletons. Sequenced: PBMCs. This clonotype was sampled from a woman aged 35 to 49 in good health and CMV-seropositive.

As DNA, the CDR3 is TGTGCCAGCAGCTTAGGGGGACAGGTTAATGAAAAACTGTTTTTT. This translates into CASSLGGQVNEKLFF. The chain couples TRBV7-6 to TRBJ1-4, with TRBD1 matching over 8 bases. The germline V gene encodes CDR1 SGHVS and CDR2 FNYEAQ. The CDR3 is 15 amino acids. Trimming cost V 1 base and J 4 bases; bases outside gene matches: 2.